The 16 T cell receptor beta chains reported below all come from one sample, sequenced in a study of cytomegalovirus exposure and HLA in healthy donors. Sequencing was performed with immunoSEQ multiplex PCR; in TCRdb, only in-frame clones are kept and a portion is missing. Here the sample spans fewer than 200,000 clones, 80% to 85% being singletons. Sequencing used PBMCs. These receptors originate from a woman under 30 in good health and CMV-seropositive.

V usage is TRBV23-1 and J usage is TRBJ1-2, with a possible D match to TRBD1 (6 bases). TRBV23-1 counts as an open reading frame of uncertain function. The CDR3 is 13 residues long. With 2 bases removed from V and 3 bases from J, the gap between germline ends came to 7 bases. The CDR3 region is CASSQGQYYGYTF. For the CDR3, the DNA is TGCGCCAGCAGTCAAGGACAGTACTATGGCTACACCTTC.

The chain employs TRBV6-1 and TRBJ1-1; 8 bases are shared with TRBD1. This CDR3 comprises 14 residues. The V gene's germline CDR1 is MNHNS and CDR2 SASEGT. V lost 8 bases and J lost 4; bases outside the gene matches: 9. For the CDR3, the DNA is TGTGCCAGCGAGCGGGACAGGACAGTCACTGAAGCTTTCTTT. It codes for CASERDRTVTEAFF.

The J gene is TRBJ2-5, the V gene TRBV27, with D tentatively TRBD1 (6 bases). Trimming left V 4 bases short and J 4 bases short, with 10 bases between. This CDR3 is built from 13 residues. In germline, CDR1 is MNHEY, CDR2 SMNVEV (reference sequence). CDR3 residues: CASSYRVGETQYF. The CDR3 DNA reads as TGTGCCAGCAGTTACAGGGTTGGAGAGACCCAGTACTTC.

This clone was seen once. The genes are TRBV5-1 and TRBJ2-1, with TRBD2 matching 8 bases. With 7 bases clipped from V and 8 bases from J, the junction kept 11 bases outside the gene matches. CDR1 and CDR2 (germline): SGHRS, YFSETQ. The CDR3 has 14 amino acids. As DNA, the CDR3 is TGCGCCAGCGTTTCTAGCGGGCTGGGGGATGAGCAGTTCTTC. Its translation: CASVSSGLGDEQFF.

V usage is TRBV5-4 and J usage is TRBJ2-1, with TRBD2 matching over 7 bases. CDR3 length: 16 amino acids. The V segment lost 0 bases and the J segment 4 bases; nucleotides outside the gene matches: 7. The germline V gene has CDR1 SGHNT and CDR2 YYREEE (reference sequence). The CDR3 nucleotides read TGTGCCAGCAGCTTGGCCAAGGGCGGGGGTTACAATGAGCAGTTCTTC. Protein: CASSLAKGGGYNEQFF.

This clone was picked up a small number of times. Other DNA sequences of this sample code for an identical CDR3. V usage is TRBV5-1 and J usage is TRBJ1-2; maybe TRBD1 (5 bases). The CDR3 consists of 13 residues. V lost 4 bases to trimming and J lost 2 bases, with 9 bases between them. CDR1 is SGHRS, CDR2 YFSETQ, per germline. The CDR3 DNA reads as TGCGCCAGCAGCGAGACAGTAAACTATGGCTACACCTTC. This gives the protein CASSETVNYGYTF.

V and J are TRBV18 and TRBJ1-6; D unresolved. The V end lost 3 bases, the J end lost 7 bases, and 13 bases lay between the germline ends. The CDR3 covers 15 residues. Germline CDR1 is KGHSH and CDR2 is LQKENI. The CDR3 loop reads CASSPQTVPNSPLHF. The CDR3 DNA reads as TGTGCCAGCTCACCTCAAACAGTTCCGAATTCACCCCTCCACTTT.

The chain recombines TRBV5-4 with TRBJ2-1, with 10 bases matching TRBD2. V shed 1 base and J 4 bases; nucleotides not matched to a gene: 8. The CDR3 has 17 amino acids. The germline CDR1 and CDR2 sequences are SGHNT and YYREEE (reference sequence). CDR3 sequence reads: CASSLPSGGAGYNEQFF. The CDR3 DNA follows: TGTGCCAGCAGCTTGCCCAGCGGGGGGGCGGGATACAATGAGCAGTTCTTC.

The chain combines TRBV9 with TRBJ2-5, with D maybe TRBD2 (6 bases). This CDR3 has 13 residues. Deletions cut 4 bases from V and 5 bases from J, with 12 bases between. The germline gives CDR1 SGDLS, CDR2 YYNGEE. CDR3 nucleotides: TGTGCCAGCAGCTGGGGGGATGGGGAGACCCAGTACTTC. This encodes CASSWGDGETQYF. Looking up the rest from reference TRBV9 and TRBJ2-5 gives the full variable domain: DSGVTQTPKHLITATGQRVTLRCSPRSGDLSVYWYQQSLDQGLQFLIQYYNGEERAKGNILERFSAQQFPDLHSELNLSSLELGDSALYFCASSWGDGETQYFGPGTRLLVL.

This rearrangement joins TRBV2 to TRBJ2-5, with D tentatively TRBD1 (5 bases). The V gene lost 11 bases and the J gene lost 5 bases, with 15 bases spanning the gap. Germline assignment: CDR1 SNHLY and CDR2 FYNNEI. This CDR3 is 12 amino acids long. CDR3 DNA sequence: TGTGCCTTAGGGGTGGCCGAGGAGACCCAGTACTTC. It encodes CALGVAEETQYF.

The chain joins TRBV7-2 to TRBJ1-2; D perhaps matches TRBD1 (6 bases). The germline gives CDR1 SGHTA, CDR2 FQGNSA. The CDR3 is 16 residues long. The V gene lost 7 bases and the J gene lost 4 bases, with 22 bases spanning the gap. CDR3 nucleotides: TGTGCCAGCACCAAAACTCCCCAGGGGCCGGGCTATGGCTACACCTTC. As protein: CASTKTPQGPGYGYTF.

This chain links TRBV13 with TRBJ1-3, with a tentative D call TRBD1 (5 bases). Trimming removed 4 bases at V and 1 base at J, with 8 bases between. In germline, CDR1 is PRHDT, CDR2 FYEKMQ (reference sequence). This CDR3 contains 14 residues. CDR3 residues: CASSSQGSGNTIYF. The CDR3 coding sequence is TGTGCCAGCAGCTCCCAGGGTTCTGGAAACACCATATATTTT.

The rearrangement uses TRBV13 and TRBJ1-1; 7 bases are a match to TRBD1. The CDR3 is made up of 15 amino acids. V was clipped by 7 bases and J by 6 bases; unmatched bases: 14. The germline V gene encodes CDR1 PRHDT and CDR2 FYEKMQ (reference sequence). The CDR3 nucleotides are TGTGCCAGCAATTCGCCGGGACAGTTACATGCTGAAGCTTTCTTT. Its protein is CASNSPGQLHAEAFF.

This chain connects TRBV6-6 to TRBJ2-1, with 9 nucleotides matching TRBD2. V trimming: 5 bases; J trimming: 5 bases; junction bases outside the gene matches: 10. Germline loops: CDR1 MNHNY, CDR2 SVGAGI (reference sequence). The CDR3 totals 16 residues. CDR3 nucleotide sequence: TGTGCCAGCAGTCCCCTAGGGCGGGGGGGTGACAATGAGCAGTTCTTC. This encodes CASSPLGRGGDNEQFF.

This rearrangement joins TRBV18 to TRBJ1-5; 8 bases match TRBD1. Germline-derived CDR1 and CDR2 are KGHSH and LQKENI. CDR3 length: 18 residues. V trimming: 0 bases; J trimming: 5 bases; junction bases outside the gene matches: 12. The CDR3 region is CASSPPTADREGDQPQHF. CDR3 in DNA: TGTGCCAGCTCACCACCGACCGCGGACAGGGAGGGAGATCAGCCCCAGCATTTT.

The rearrangement links TRBV4-1 to TRBJ2-7; possibly TRBD2 for D (6 bases). The CDR3 runs to 15 residues. Trimming took off 2 bases at V and 3 bases at J, with 14 bases between the two ends. In germline, CDR1 is MGHRA, CDR2 YSYEKL. In DNA, the CDR3 is TGCGCCAGCAGCCAACTTCCGGGAGAGCACTACGAGCAGTACTTC. This codes for CASSQLPGEHYEQYF.